This T cell receptor (beta chain) derives from a study of Graves' ophthalmopathy and Graves' hyperthyroidism. Study outcomes and limitations: Blood repertoires reportedly contained most expanded thyroid clonotypes above 0.001 frequency.

There are many counts of this clonotype. The antigen remains undetermined. Investigators amplified TCR beta CDR3 regions from RNA transcripts. HTBI primers served in a first-round RT-PCR, which a second-round multiplex PCR followed. In TCRdb, the multiplex PCR reads were re-called with MiXCR into one record per CDR3 protein. The sample has approximately 500,000 distinct CDR3 sequences, around an eighth seen once. Moderate-to-severe activity, CAS ≥3, NOSPECS ≥4 and a duration under 3 months were seen in donors with ophthalmopathy. About 10 ml of fresh blood yielded the PBMCs by density gradient. The sequence came from a woman in her 30s with Graves' ophthalmopathy. The sample comprised blood.

CDR3 residues: CASSVGVADIYEQYF. In nucleotides, the CDR3 is TGTGCCAGCAGCGTAGGGGTAGCGGATATTTACGAGCAGTACTTC. The chain is built from TRBV9 and TRBJ2-7; possibly TRBD2 for D (6 bases). The CDR3 has 15 residues. Germline CDR1 reads SGDLS; CDR2 reads YYNGEE. V was cut by 0 bases and J by 4 bases, with 14 bases left in between.